This T cell receptor beta chain was observed in a study of shared clonotypes between healthy human individuals. About the research overall: Aged 18 to 49, the donors were two women and three men. Overall study findings and caveats: Generation probabilities were higher for clonotypes shared across all four sorted-subset donors than for unshared ones. Of the naive CD4 clonotypes, 4% to 5% were shared across a few donors.

The CDR3 is 13 amino acids. V dropped 2 bases and J dropped 7; count of bases not matched to a gene: 4. Germline assignment: CDR1 GTSNPN and CDR2 SVGIG (reference sequence). Naive CD8 isolation took CD45RO-negative cells positively selected for CCR7 and excluded terminally differentiated effector memory CD45RA+ cells. This clone has a single count. Its antigen remains unknown. At the deep level, the assay was run. Here immunoSEQ multiplex PCR was the method, and the copy in TCRdb shows in-frame clones only, minus some. The sample includes 1.5 million to 2.5 million clones, just under 95% of them seen just once.

The sequenced sample was naive CD8+ T cells sorted from blood. The TCR originated in a man younger than 30 in good health. J is TRBJ1-4 and V is TRBV30; 7 bases are shared with TRBD1. CDR3 bases: TGTGCCTGGAGTCTACAGGGGCCTGAAAAACTGTTTTTT. Translated: CAWSLQGPEKLFF.